This T cell receptor (beta chain) was identified in a study of blood T cell repertoires in COVID-19. Turning to the study itself: COVID-19 samples from acute and convalescent phases originated in the United States, Italy and Spain.

V trimming: 3 bases; J trimming: 3 bases; junction bases outside the gene matches: 5. CDR3 length equals 16 residues. Germline loops: CDR1 SGHRS, CDR2 YFSETQ. Per the authors' pipeline: Amplification from reference gene primers served as the basis for estimated nucleated cell counts. Only in-frame clones appear in the TCRdb table, and some are missing; sequencing was by immunoSEQ multiplex PCR. The D gene and trimming were derived from the DNA, and the V and J assignments and clone size from that table. Among 250,000 to 350,000 clones listed, approximately 88% were seen once. The sample taken for sequencing was peripheral blood. This chain uses TRBV5-1 with TRBJ2-2; 10 bases line up with TRBD1. The receptor was derived from a woman in her twenties or thirties who had recovered from COVID-19. Here the CDR3 DNA reads TGCGCCAGCAGCTCCGGACAGGGGGGGTACACCGGGGAGCTGTTTTTT. Translation: CASSSGQGGYTGELFF.